Listed here are 8 T cell receptor beta chains from one sample, sequenced in a study of response to subunit inactivated influenza vaccine. TCRdb re-called the RT-PCR reads through MiXCR, storing one row per CDR3 protein. The data show around 710,000 distinct CDR3 sequences, approximately 15% seen once. Sample: PBMCs from blood, taken less than 15 days before vaccination. The source of these receptors is a man aged 50-59 years who received an inactivated influenza vaccine.

The V gene is TRBV9, the J gene TRBJ1-2; a weak D match, TRBD1 (6 bases). Germline loops: CDR1 SGDLS, CDR2 YYNGEE. The CDR3 spans 15 residues. Trimming pared 0 bases from V and 1 base from J, leaving 10 bases between. CDR3 in amino acids: CASSVAGTSNYGYTF. CDR3 coding DNA: TGTGCCAGCAGCGTAGCCGGGACAAGTAACTATGGCTACACCTTC.

The chain recombines TRBV7-6 with TRBJ2-1; the match to TRBD2 covers 14 bases. CDR3 length: 17 amino acids. Germline assignment: CDR1 SGHVS and CDR2 FNYEAQ. After removal of 4 bases from V and 7 bases from J, the junction contained 9 bases not matched to a gene. In nucleotides, the CDR3 is TGTGCCAGCAGCTCTATGGGGACTAGCGGGAGCGGGAATGAGCAGTTCTTC. Amino acid sequence: CASSSMGTSGSGNEQFF.

The chain joins TRBV18 to TRBJ2-4, with D perhaps TRBD1 (6 bases). V dropped 0 bases and J dropped 0 bases, with 18 bases sitting between them. The CDR3 is 19 amino acids. Germline CDR1 KGHSH, CDR2 LQKENI. For the CDR3, the DNA is TGTGCCAGCTCACCACCGGTAGGACAGCTATGGATAGCCAAAAACATTCAGTACTTC. Protein product: CASSPPVGQLWIAKNIQYF.

This clonotype was detected only a few times. This chain joins TRBV9 and TRBJ1-6, with D hard to call. This CDR3 is built from 15 residues. The ends were cut back, 0 bases at V and 7 bases at J, with 11 bases in the middle. Germline CDR1 reads SGDLS; CDR2 reads YYNGEE. This chain's CDR3 is CASSVDPKLNSPLHF. The CDR3 bases are TGTGCCAGCAGCGTAGATCCTAAATTAAATTCACCCCTCCACTTT.

This clonotype has a handful of counts. The CDR3 region is CASSSLAGANTGELFF. The DNA of the CDR3 is TGCGCCAGCAGCTCGTTAGCGGGGGCGAACACCGGGGAGCTGTTTTTT. J is TRBJ2-2 and V is TRBV5-1; TRBD2 aligns across 9 bases. The germline CDR1 and CDR2 sequences are SGHRS and YFSETQ. V lost 3 bases, J lost 0 bases, and 3 bases stayed unmatched. This CDR3 comprises 16 residues.

This chain connects TRBV2 to TRBJ2-3, with D possibly TRBD2 on 6 matching bases. The CDR3 sequence is 16 residues long. The germline CDR1 and CDR2 sequences are SNHLY and FYNNEI. Deletions cut 7 bases from V and 5 bases from J, with 22 bases between. The CDR3 spells CASIDGAKGRLDTQYF. The CDR3 region has the DNA TGTGCCAGCATCGACGGAGCTAAGGGGAGGCTAGATACGCAGTATTTT.

Many counts were recorded for this clonotype. The gene calls are TRBV11-2 and TRBJ2-6, with 8 positions matching TRBD2. The CDR3 covers 17 residues. The trim removed 0 bases at V and 3 bases at J, leaving 4 bases unmatched. Per germline, CDR1 SGHAT and CDR2 FQNNGV. CDR3 region: CASSLDRGGFGANVLTF. As DNA, the CDR3 is TGTGCCAGCAGCTTAGATCGGGGGGGGTTTGGGGCCAACGTCCTGACTTTC.

The rearrangement joins TRBV6-1 to TRBJ1-4, with a possible D match to TRBD1 (5 bases). This CDR3 has 15 residues. Germline CDR1 reads MNHNS; CDR2 reads SASEGT. V shed 7 bases and J shed 8 bases, with 20 bases lying between them. This CDR3 reads CASKLSRGPGEKLFF. The CDR3, as DNA: TGTGCCAGCAAACTCTCCCGGGGCCCAGGCGAAAAACTGTTTTTT.